The 11 T cell receptor beta chains presented below share a single source sample, sequenced in a study of blood T cell repertoires in COVID-19. The repertoire was sequenced with immunoSEQ multiplex PCR; TCRdb's copy has only in-frame clones and lacks some. The sample contains some 100,000 clones, approximately 86% of which appear only once. The sequenced sample was peripheral blood. These receptors came from a man aged 50 or older with acute or convalescent COVID-19.

This clone was observed a few times. The V gene is TRBV19, the J gene TRBJ1-5; D ambiguous. This CDR3 has 14 residues. Trimming pared 3 bases from V and 0 bases from J, leaving 6 bases between. Germline V gene data show CDR1 as LNHDA and CDR2 as SQIVND (reference sequence). CDR3: CASSIENSNQPQHF. CDR3 bases: TGTGCCAGTAGTATCGAGAATAGCAATCAGCCCCAGCATTTT. The full variable domain, completed using reference TRBV19 and TRBJ1-5, is DGGITQSPKYLFRKEGQNVTLSCEQNLNHDAMYWYRQDPGQGLRLIYYSQIVNDFQKGDIAEGYSVSREKKESFPLTVTSAQKNPTAFYLCASSIENSNQPQHFGDGTRLSIL.

The chain joins TRBV5-1 to TRBJ1-1; D remains unclear. V was trimmed by 0 bases and J by 2 bases, leaving 8 bases between them. The CDR3 has 14 amino acids. Germline values: CDR1 SGHRS, CDR2 YFSETQ. The CDR3 protein is CASSLAVYNTEAFF. The CDR3 DNA reads TGCGCCAGCAGCTTGGCCGTTTATAACACTGAAGCTTTCTTT.

This chain joins TRBV6-5 and TRBJ1-2; D is possibly TRBD1 (6 bases). This CDR3 region has 13 residues. Trimming took off 10 bases at V and 2 bases at J, with 14 bases between the two ends. CDR1 and CDR2 (germline): MNHEY, SVGAGI. The CDR3 region has the DNA TGTGCCACCGTGACAGGTTCGAACTATGGCTACACCTTC. Residues: CATVTGSNYGYTF.

The V and J genes are TRBV30 and TRBJ2-1; 16 bases agree with TRBD2. Germline V gene sequence: CDR1 GTSNPN, CDR2 SVGIG (reference sequence). This CDR3 is built from 19 residues. V lost 2 bases, J lost 6 bases, and 13 bases stayed unmatched. The CDR3 DNA is TGTGCCTGGAGTTATGGGACTAGCGGGAGGGCCAAAAGAATCAATGAGCAGTTCTTC. Its translation: CAWSYGTSGRAKRINEQFF.

The count of this clone is one. The CDR3 nucleotides read TGTGCCAGCAGCTTAGGGTCGCCTAGCGGGAGTCCTGGGTCGCAGTATTTT. Translating gives CASSLGSPSGSPGSQYF. The chain is built from TRBV7-6 and TRBJ2-3; 10 positions agree with TRBD2. Germline V gene data show CDR1 as SGHVS and CDR2 as FNYEAQ. CDR3 length equals 17 residues. V was clipped by 1 base and J by 10 bases; unmatched bases: 14.

The rearrangement uses TRBV7-2 and TRBJ2-5; 7 bases are shared with TRBD2. With V trimmed by 5 bases and J by 8 bases, 8 bases remained unmatched. This CDR3 has 13 amino acids. Germline assignment: CDR1 SGHTA and CDR2 FQGNSA. The CDR3 sequence is CASSPGTTGTQYF. CDR3 DNA sequence: TGTGCCAGCAGCCCCGGGACTACCGGTACCCAGTACTTC.

This clone was found once. V usage is TRBV6-2 or TRBV6-3 and J usage is TRBJ2-5, with D perhaps matching TRBD2 (5 bases). CDR1 and CDR2 from the germline V gene are MNHEY and SVGEGT. The CDR3 length is 14 residues. V lost 6 bases, J lost 4 bases, and 15 bases lay in between. The DNA of the CDR3 is TGTGCCAGCAGCCCTACTAGATCTGCAGAGACCCAGTACTTC. Amino acid sequence: CASSPTRSAETQYF.

The genes are TRBV18 and TRBJ1-1; D unresolved. This CDR3 is 13 amino acids long. Germline lookup yields CDR1 KGHSH and CDR2 LQKENI. V dropped 1 base and J dropped 6 bases, with 9 bases sitting between them. CDR3 nucleotide sequence: TGTGCCAGCTCACCACGCTGGGAGGCTGAAGCTTTCTTT. As protein: CASSPRWEAEAFF.

This clone showed up just once. The rearrangement uses TRBV10-3 and TRBJ1-3, with D perhaps TRBD1 (5 bases). The V gene's germline CDR1 is ENHRY and CDR2 SYGVKD. The CDR3 is 16 amino acids. V shed 3 bases and J shed 1 base, with 13 bases lying between them. The CDR3 sequence: CAISDTPGGSGNTIYF. The CDR3 region has the DNA TGTGCCATCAGTGACACGCCGGGGGGATCTGGAAACACCATATATTTT.

This clone was detected once. V usage is TRBV4-1 and J usage is TRBJ1-1, with 11 bases matching TRBD1. The CDR3 loop spans 16 amino acids. Trimming removed 0 bases from V and 5 bases from J; junction bases left unmatched: 5. Germline V lookup: CDR1 MGHRA, CDR2 YSYEKL. This chain's CDR3 is CASSQDQDRGPTEAFF. In DNA, the CDR3 is TGCGCCAGCAGCCAAGATCAGGACAGGGGGCCGACTGAAGCTTTCTTT.

The V call is TRBV9, the J call TRBJ2-3; TRBD2 agrees at 8 bases. The CDR3 extends over 15 amino acids. Germline CDR1 and CDR2: SGDLS and YYNGEE. Trimming removed 4 bases from V and 4 bases from J; junction bases left unmatched: 8. CDR3 nucleotide sequence: TGTGCCAGCAGCTCCTCGGGGGGGGCGGCAGATACGCAGTATTTT. Amino acids: CASSSSGGAADTQYF.